The rows below give T cell receptor beta chains drawn from one sample of a study of T cell responses to AZD1222 COVID-19 vaccine. Method: immunoSEQ multiplex PCR; TCRdb's copy keeps in-frame clones and lacks some. The sample shows about 190,000 clones, around 90% of them seen only once. Sequenced here: peripheral blood, sampled on day 0 of AZD1222 vaccination. These receptors were taken from an adult in good health. Each CDR3 is given with its conserved first and last residue. A D gene is named only where the DNA matches it firmly.

j_gene | v_gene | d_gene | CDR3aa
TRBJ2-7 | TRBV9 | TRBD2 | CASSVAGTSRSEQYF
TRBJ2-7 | TRBV6-6 | - | CASNTGYEQYF
TRBJ1-1 | TRBV29-1 | - | CSVVNRLNTEAFF
TRBJ2-7 | TRBV6-1 | - | CASSDTGEQYF
TRBJ2-5 | TRBV11-2 | - | CASSLAETQYF
TRBJ1-4 | TRBV7-9 | TRBD1 | CASSSKKPGQTINEKLFF
TRBJ1-5 | TRBV28 | - | CASRVPVGEIQPQHF
TRBJ1-2 | TRBV11-3 | - | CASFAGPGYGYTF
TRBJ1-1 | TRBV4-2 | - | CASSQSNTEAFF
TRBJ1-1 | TRBV15 | - | CATSRVSGRGNTEAFF
TRBJ2-7 | TRBV29-1 | TRBD1 | CSVGTGNSEQYF
TRBJ1-1 | TRBV21-1 | - | CASSKAWGENTEAFF
TRBJ2-7 | TRBV10-3 | TRBD2 | CAISGGTSGRVEQYF
TRBJ2-4 | TRBV11-2 | TRBD2 | CASSPGLAGVNIQYF